The 31 T cell receptor beta chains below were found in one sample sequenced in a study of control samples from healthy donors and cancer patients. Repertoires were generated with immunoSEQ multiplex PCR, while TCRdb's copy carries only in-frame clones and drops some. The sample carries fewer than 250,000 clones, about 89% recorded once. Sequencing was performed on blood. These receptors were taken from a man under 40 in good health.

This clone has more than one count but fewer than ten. V gene TRBV27 combines with J gene TRBJ2-7, with 8 bases that match TRBD2. This CDR3 contains 16 residues. The V segment lost 5 bases and the J segment 0 bases; nucleotides outside the gene matches: 9. Per germline, CDR1 MNHEY and CDR2 SMNVEV (reference sequence). CDR3 sequence: CASSPRGGRSSYEQYF. In nucleotides, the CDR3 is TGTGCCAGCAGTCCCCGGGGGGGTCGGAGCTCCTACGAGCAGTACTTC.

V and J are TRBV2 and TRBJ2-2, with 8 bases matching TRBD2. The V gene end was trimmed by 1 base and the J gene end by 7 bases; junction bases not matched to a gene: 5. The CDR3 contains 15 residues. The germline gives CDR1 SNHLY, CDR2 FYNNEI. CDR3 DNA sequence: TGTGCCAGCAGTGAAGTCCGGGGGGGAATCGGGGAGCTGTTTTTT. This encodes CASSEVRGGIGELFF. The variable domain in full, with the rest retrieved from reference TRBV2 and TRBJ2-2, is EPEVTQTPSHQVTQMGQEVILRCVPISNHLYFYWYRQILGQKVEFLVSFYNNEISEKSEIFDDQFSVERPDGSNFTLKIRSTKLEDSAMYFCASSEVRGGIGELFFGEGSRLTVL.

The rearrangement joins TRBV19 to TRBJ2-1; a possible D gene is TRBD1 (5 bases). This CDR3 has 13 residues. V was clipped by 3 bases and J by 6 bases, with 9 bases between them. Per the germline V gene, CDR1 is LNHDA and CDR2 is SQIVND (reference sequence). CDR3 nucleotides: TGTGCCAGTAGTATGACAGCCGGCAATGAGCAGTTCTTC. Translation: CASSMTAGNEQFF.

CDR3 sequence: CAISDRLDSYEQYF. The CDR3 DNA reads TGTGCCATCAGTGACAGGCTTGACTCCTACGAGCAGTACTTC. V gene TRBV10-3 combines with J gene TRBJ2-7; D gene unclear. Trimming stripped 3 bases from V and 0 bases from J, with 9 bases between. The CDR3 sequence is 14 residues long. Germline-derived CDR1 and CDR2 are ENHRY and SYGVKD.

This chain joins TRBV19 and TRBJ2-5; TRBD1 matches at 11 bases. J was trimmed by 9 bases and V by 5 bases; bases with no gene match: 8. Germline V CDR1 and CDR2: LNHDA, SQIVND (reference sequence). The CDR3 runs to 14 residues. DNA of the CDR3: TGTGCCAGTAGTCTCCCGGGACAGGGGGTGGCCCAGTACTTC. It is translated as CASSLPGQGVAQYF. Drawing the rest from reference TRBV19 and TRBJ2-5, the complete variable domain is DGGITQSPKYLFRKEGQNVTLSCEQNLNHDAMYWYRQDPGQGLRLIYYSQIVNDFQKGDIAEGYSVSREKKESFPLTVTSAQKNPTAFYLCASSLPGQGVAQYFGPGTRLLVL.

V is TRBV2 and J is TRBJ2-5; D tentatively fits TRBD1 or TRBD2 (5 bases each). Trimming cost V 6 bases and J 1 base, with 18 bases left between them. The CDR3 is made up of 16 amino acids. CDR1 SNHLY and CDR2 FYNNEI come from the germline V gene. The CDR3 region has the DNA TGTGCCAGCAGAGGTGTGGGGAAGAGGGGCCAAGAGACCCAGTACTTC. Translated, it gives CASRGVGKRGQETQYF. Filled out from reference TRBV2 and TRBJ2-5, the complete variable domain reads EPEVTQTPSHQVTQMGQEVILRCVPISNHLYFYWYRQILGQKVEFLVSFYNNEISEKSEIFDDQFSVERPDGSNFTLKIRSTKLEDSAMYFCASRGVGKRGQETQYFGPGTRLLVL.

In this sample, this clone turned up once. CDR3 sequence (DNA): TGTGCCAGCAGTACCGGGACAGGGGAAAACACCATATATTTT. Encoded protein: CASSTGTGENTIYF. The chain has TRBV2 and TRBJ1-3, with 10 bases that match TRBD1. The V and J ends lost 5 bases and 6 bases, in that order; junction bases with no gene match: 4. From germline, CDR1 is SNHLY and CDR2 FYNNEI. The CDR3 loop spans 14 amino acids.

The V call is TRBV9, the J call TRBJ2-3, with 9 nucleotides matching TRBD2. J lost 5 bases, V lost 0 bases, and 7 bases had no gene match. Germline V gene data show CDR1 as SGDLS and CDR2 as YYNGEE. This CDR3 is built from 16 residues. In nucleotides, the CDR3 is TGTGCCAGCAGCGTAGACGGCGGGGGGGTTGGAGATACGCAGTATTTT. This encodes CASSVDGGGVGDTQYF.

This chain joins TRBV6-6 and TRBJ2-7, with D perhaps TRBD1 (5 bases). Germline V lookup: CDR1 MNHNY, CDR2 SVGAGI (reference sequence). The CDR3 sequence is 16 residues long. V was clipped by 4 bases and J by 0 bases, with 16 bases between them. CDR3 DNA sequence: TGTGCCAGCAGTTCTAAGGACACGTACGCCTCCTACGAGCAGTACTTC. It encodes CASSSKDTYASYEQYF.

This sequence joins TRBV5-1 and TRBJ1-1; 9 nucleotides align to TRBD1. Germline V gene sequence: CDR1 SGHRS, CDR2 YFSETQ. V was pared by 4 bases and J by 2 bases, with 6 bases of the junction left unmatched. The CDR3 has 15 amino acids. The chain's CDR3 is CASSTGTGKNTEAFF. The DNA for the CDR3 is TGCGCCAGCAGCACCGGGACAGGGAAAAACACTGAAGCTTTCTTT. The full variable domain, its missing parts supplied by reference TRBV5-1 and TRBJ1-1, is KAGVTQTPRYLIKTRGQQVTLSCSPISGHRSVSWYQQTPGQGLQFLFEYFSETQRNKGNFPGRFSGRQFSNSRSEMNVSTLELGDSALYLCASSTGTGKNTEAFFGQGTRLTVV.

The chain carries TRBV6-1 and TRBJ1-6; D is perhaps TRBD1 (5 bases). The V gene lost 6 bases and the J gene lost 6 bases, with 18 bases spanning the gap. The CDR3 is 16 amino acids. The germline CDR1 and CDR2 sequences are MNHNS and SASEGT. The CDR3 nucleotides read TGTGCCAGCAGCGAAACGGTAGCCGGGGCTAATTCACCCCTCCACTTT. Translation gives CASSETVAGANSPLHF.

In this sample, this clone turned up a few times. V gene TRBV29-1 combines with J gene TRBJ1-5, with 8 nucleotides matching TRBD1. The CDR3 has 13 amino acids. V shed 6 bases, J shed 7 bases, and the junction held 8 bases outside the gene matches. The germline V gene has CDR1 SQVTM and CDR2 ANQGSEA. The CDR3 nucleotides read TGCAGCGTCCAACAGGGGGAAAGCCAGCCCCAGCATTTT. This sequence encodes CSVQQGESQPQHF.

This clone was recorded only once. The V gene is TRBV10-2, the J gene TRBJ2-7; TRBD2 aligns across 10 bases. Germline V gene data show CDR1 as WSHSY and CDR2 as SAAADI. The CDR3 sequence is 16 residues long. V lost 6 bases, J lost 1 base, and 9 bases stayed unmatched. CDR3 sequence reads: CASSPNSGGSSYEQYF. In nucleotides, the CDR3 is TGCGCCAGCAGCCCCAATAGCGGGGGGTCTTCCTACGAGCAGTACTTC.

This clone was seen a single time. The chain is built from TRBV5-4 and TRBJ1-2; tentative D call: TRBD1 (5 bases). The V gene lost 2 bases and the J gene lost 1 base, with 18 bases spanning the gap. This CDR3 is 17 amino acids long. Germline CDR1 reads SGHNT; CDR2 reads YYREEE (reference sequence). CDR3 amino acids: CASSLYGRQRDNYGYTF. DNA of the CDR3: TGTGCCAGCAGCTTATATGGCCGACAGAGAGATAACTATGGCTACACCTTC.

This sequence joins TRBV7-9 and TRBJ2-1, with 8 bases that match TRBD1. With 4 bases clipped from V and 4 bases from J, the junction kept 12 bases outside the gene matches. The CDR3 spans 17 residues. In germline, CDR1 is SEHNR, CDR2 FQNEAQ (reference sequence). CDR3 region: CASSSHVQGDRYNEQFF. As DNA, the CDR3 is TGTGCCAGCAGCTCCCATGTTCAGGGGGACAGGTACAATGAGCAGTTCTTC.

This clone was found a few times. The chain uses TRBV27 and TRBJ1-5; D is undetermined. The CDR3 has 13 amino acids. The V gene lost 2 bases and the J gene lost 5 bases, with 7 bases spanning the gap. From germline, CDR1 is MNHEY and CDR2 SMNVEV (reference sequence). CDR3 nucleotides: TGTGCCAGCAGTTTAACGGGGTATCAGCCCCAGCATTTT. Protein: CASSLTGYQPQHF.

The V and J genes are TRBV7-6 and TRBJ1-4; D is uncertain. This CDR3 is 16 amino acids long. Germline assignment: CDR1 SGHVS and CDR2 FNYEAQ. V was pared by 0 bases and J by 2 bases, with 10 bases between. The CDR3 sequence is CASSLAPQGTNEKLFF. The CDR3 nucleotides are TGTGCCAGCAGCTTAGCCCCCCAAGGGACTAATGAAAAACTGTTTTTT.

This chain joins TRBV30 and TRBJ1-6; 8 nucleotides agree with TRBD1. Trimming cost V 0 bases and J 3 bases; bases outside gene matches: 4. Germline-derived CDR1 and CDR2 are GTSNPN and SVGIG (reference sequence). The length of the CDR3 is 16 residues. This chain's CDR3 is CAWSVTGGYYNSPLHF. The CDR3 region has the DNA TGTGCCTGGAGTGTTACAGGGGGTTACTATAATTCACCCCTCCACTTT. Full variable domain (outside the CDR3, taken from reference TRBV30 and TRBJ1-6): SQTIHQWPATLVQPVGSPLSLECTVEGTSNPNLYWYRQAAGRGLQLLFYSVGIGQISSEVPQNLSASRPQDRQFILSSKKLLLSDSGFYLCAWSVTGGYYNSPLHFGNGTRLTVT.

The chain employs TRBV13 and TRBJ2-3; D is uncertain. The CDR3 is 13 residues long. V shed 2 bases and J shed 4 bases, with 7 bases lying between them. Germline V gene data show CDR1 as PRHDT and CDR2 as FYEKMQ (reference sequence). CDR3 sequence reads: CASSLPVADTQYF. DNA for the CDR3: TGTGCCAGCAGCTTACCCGTGGCAGATACGCAGTATTTT.

The chain is built from TRBV5-6 and TRBJ2-2, with TRBD1 as a possible D gene (6 bases). The V end was cut by 0 bases, the J end by 4 bases, with 10 bases between. Germline-derived CDR1 and CDR2 are SGHDT and YYEEEE. This CDR3 has 15 residues. The CDR3 loop is CASSLATGITGELFF. Written as DNA, the CDR3 is TGTGCCAGCAGCTTGGCTACAGGGATCACCGGGGAGCTGTTTTTT.

This chain joins TRBV25-1 and TRBJ1-1; unclear D gene. Per germline, CDR1 MGHDK and CDR2 SYGVNS. The CDR3 loop spans 15 amino acids. V lost 3 bases and J 1 base, leaving 12 bases between the germline ends. CDR3 in DNA: TGTGCCAGCAGTGATTCTGCCCAAGGGAACACTGAAGCTTTCTTT. Protein product: CASSDSAQGNTEAFF.

The chain carries TRBV5-1 and TRBJ2-7, with TRBD2 identical over 8 bases. V lost 5 bases to trimming and J lost 5 bases; unmatched junction nucleotides: 3. This CDR3 is built from 12 residues. Germline V CDR1 and CDR2: SGHRS, YFSETQ. CDR3 sequence (DNA): TGCGCCAGCAGGGATAGCGGGGACGAGCAGTACTTC. This sequence encodes CASRDSGDEQYF.

This clone has a single count. V and J are TRBV6-6 and TRBJ2-2, with 8 bases identical to TRBD2. With 7 bases clipped from V and 2 bases from J, the junction kept 6 bases outside the gene matches. CDR1 is MNHNY and CDR2 is SVGAGI in the germline V gene (reference sequence). The CDR3 contains 15 residues. The CDR3: CASMVGGANTGELFF. CDR3 nucleotides: TGTGCCAGCATGGTCGGGGGGGCCAACACCGGGGAGCTGTTTTTT.

The rearrangement joins TRBV12-3 or TRBV12-4 to TRBJ1-3; TRBD1 might be the D (6 bases). CDR3 length equals 13 residues. Trimming left V 8 bases short and J 5 bases short, with 13 bases between. CDR3 in amino acids: CASHPQGRNTIYF. CDR3 DNA sequence: TGTGCCAGCCATCCACAGGGTAGAAACACCATATATTTT.

The chain's CDR3 is CSVTGSGNTIYF. CDR3 sequence (DNA): TGCAGCGTAACAGGGTCGGGAAACACCATATATTTT. The chain uses TRBV29-1 and TRBJ1-3; a possible D gene is TRBD1 (6 bases). V lost 6 bases and J 4 bases, leaving 10 bases between the germline ends. CDR3 length: 12 residues. The germline V gene encodes CDR1 SQVTM and CDR2 ANQGSEA.

The rearrangement links TRBV15 to TRBJ2-3; the match to TRBD1 covers 8 bases. The germline V gene encodes CDR1 LNHNV and CDR2 YYDKDF (reference sequence). After removal of 9 bases from V and 4 bases from J, the junction contained 15 bases not matched to a gene. The CDR3 spans 16 residues. The CDR3 reads CATSIKIATGADTQYF. CDR3 nucleotide sequence: TGTGCCACTTCAATTAAAATAGCGACAGGGGCAGATACGCAGTATTTT.

The chain couples TRBV27 to TRBJ1-2, with 7 bases that match TRBD1. CDR1 is MNHEY and CDR2 is SMNVEV in the germline V gene (reference sequence). The CDR3 runs 14 residues. The V segment lost 5 bases and the J segment 4 bases; nucleotides outside the gene matches: 7. The CDR3 loop is CASSTRNRGYGYTF. In DNA form, the CDR3 reads TGTGCCAGCAGTACCCGAAACAGGGGCTATGGCTACACCTTC.

V and J are TRBV10-3 and TRBJ2-3; TRBD2 aligns across 9 bases. Germline CDR1 reads ENHRY; CDR2 reads SYGVKD. This CDR3 has 17 amino acids. The ends lost 5 bases at V and 4 bases at J; junction bases unmatched: 13. The CDR3 nucleotides read TGTGCCATCAGTTTCCAGGGTAGCGGGGGCGCCCCAGATACGCAGTATTTT. It translates to CAISFQGSGGAPDTQYF.

The chain has TRBV6-6 and TRBJ2-2; weak D call: TRBD2 (6 bases). Germline-derived CDR1 and CDR2 are MNHNY and SVGAGI (reference sequence). V was cut by 5 bases and J by 1 base, with 11 bases left in between. The CDR3 is 15 amino acids. CDR3 sequence (DNA): TGTGCCAGCAGTCTCAGGAGGGGGAACACCGGGGAGCTGTTTTTT. The encoded protein is CASSLRRGNTGELFF.

The chain recombines TRBV24-1 with TRBJ1-2; 8 bases match TRBD1. The CDR3 contains 15 residues. The germline gives CDR1 KGHDR, CDR2 SFDVKD. The junction had 6 bases not matched to a gene; V was cut back by 3 bases and J by 4 bases. In DNA form, the CDR3 reads TGTGCCACCAGTGATGGGACAGGACCAACCTATGGCTACACCTTC. This codes for CATSDGTGPTYGYTF.

This rearrangement joins TRBV7-2 to TRBJ1-1, with D uncertain. CDR3 size: 14 residues. Germline V gene sequence: CDR1 SGHTA, CDR2 FQGNSA. Trimming took off 1 base at V and 5 bases at J, with 11 bases between the two ends. CDR3 loop: CASSLGGRETEAFF. The DNA of the CDR3 is TGTGCCAGCAGCTTAGGAGGGAGGGAGACTGAAGCTTTCTTT. The full variable domain, in which reference TRBV7-2 and TRBJ1-1 provide the parts outside the CDR3, is GAGVSQSPSNKVTEKGKDVELRCDPISGHTALYWYRQSLGQGLEFLIYFQGNSAPDKSGLPSDRFSAERTGGSVSTLTIQRTQQEDSAVYLCASSLGGRETEAFFGQGTRLTVV.